Each of the 17 T cell receptor beta chains below was sequenced from the same sample in a study of post-analysis software for immune sequencing data. Study-wide results and limits: Higher frequency in patients than in controls was seen for roughly five TRBV segments, with TRBV5-6, TRBV5-1 and TRBV20-1 among them.

The antigens of these receptors remain unknown. Prepared TCR beta cDNA libraries contained unique molecular identifiers. Via MiXCR, TCRdb re-called the PCR reads, giving one row per CDR3 protein. The data hold roughly 670,000 distinct CDR3 sequences, with 59% observed a single time. Sequencing used blood. The receptors come from a girl aged 2 to 9 with multiple sclerosis.

The DNA for the CDR3 is TGCAGTGCAAGAAAACCACAGGATTTGTCCTACGAGCAGTACTTC. This codes for CSARKPQDLSYEQYF. The chain carries TRBV20-1 and TRBJ2-7; tentative D call: TRBD1 (5 bases). Germline V gives CDR1 DFQATT, CDR2 SNEGSKA (reference sequence). The germline V and J ends were trimmed by 6 bases and 1 base, with 19 bases remaining between them. CDR3 length: 15 amino acids.

V gene TRBV3-1 combines with J gene TRBJ1-2; unclear D gene. The length of the CDR3 is 12 residues. Germline lookup yields CDR1 LGHDT and CDR2 YNNKEL (reference sequence). V was shortened by 0 bases and J by 10 bases, with 9 bases between the two germline ends. CDR3 residues: CASSQEGRAYTF. The DNA of the CDR3 is TGTGCCAGCAGCCAAGAAGGTCGGGCCTACACCTTC.

Only a few counts were recorded for this clonotype. The J gene is TRBJ2-6, the V gene TRBV20-1; D remains ambiguous. V was shortened by 3 bases and J by 2 bases, with 8 bases between the two germline ends. The CDR3 sequence is 14 residues long. CDR1 DFQATT and CDR2 SNEGSKA come from the germline V gene (reference sequence). The CDR3 coding sequence is TGCAGTGCTAGTGAAGGGACTGGGGCCAACGTCCTGACTTTC. It yields the protein CSASEGTGANVLTF.

The table lists this clonotype with a few counts. The V and J genes are TRBV20-1 and TRBJ2-7; 7 positions agree with TRBD2. This CDR3 is built from 15 residues. Germline lookup yields CDR1 DFQATT and CDR2 SNEGSKA (reference sequence). V gave up 0 bases and J gave up 0 bases; unmatched junction bases: 5. CDR3 sequence reads: CSARDPTSSSYEQYF. CDR3 coding DNA: TGCAGTGCTAGAGACCCGACTAGCAGCTCCTACGAGCAGTACTTC.

In this sample, this clonotype turned up a few times. The chain joins TRBV4-3 to TRBJ1-2, with D tentatively TRBD1 (5 bases). CDR1 LGHNA and CDR2 YSLEER come from the germline V gene. Trimming took off 0 bases at V and 7 bases at J, with 12 bases between the two ends. The CDR3 has 14 amino acids. CDR3 DNA sequence: TGCGCCAGCAGCCAAGATCCCAGGGAAGGTGGCTACACCTTC. Protein: CASSQDPREGGYTF.

V and J are TRBV6-6 and TRBJ2-2, with 7 bases identical to TRBD2. Trimming took 2 bases from V and 5 from J; bases not matched to a gene: 2. Germline values: CDR1 MNHNY, CDR2 SVGAGI (reference sequence). The CDR3 spans 14 residues. CDR3 protein: CASSYRGGTGELFF. CDR3 nucleotides: TGTGCCAGCAGTTACAGGGGAGGGACCGGGGAGCTGTTTTTT.

The chain has TRBV27 and TRBJ2-3; 9 bases align to TRBD2. The V and J ends lost 3 bases and 6 bases, in that order; junction bases with no gene match: 10. This CDR3 contains 16 residues. Germline lookup yields CDR1 MNHEY and CDR2 SMNVEV (reference sequence). CDR3: CASSFGAGGPRDTQYF. For the CDR3, the DNA is TGTGCCAGCAGTTTCGGGGCGGGAGGGCCTAGGGATACGCAGTATTTT.

This clonotype was counted between two and nine times. The J gene is TRBJ2-4, the V gene TRBV4-1; maybe TRBD2 (6 bases). V lost 3 bases to trimming and J lost 4 bases, with 16 bases between them. Looked up from germline, CDR1 is MGHRA and CDR2 is YSYEKL. The CDR3 covers 16 residues. CDR3 sequence reads: CASSHHRLGGKNIQYF. Written as DNA, the CDR3 is TGCGCCAGCAGCCATCACAGACTAGGCGGAAAAAACATTCAGTACTTC.

The chain joins TRBV12-3 or TRBV12-4 to TRBJ1-3; D call uncertain. The CDR3 contains 18 residues. The ends were cut back, 3 bases at V and 0 bases at J, with 18 bases in the middle. CDR3 in amino acids: CASSFQPWTGSSGNTIYF. The CDR3 DNA follows: TGTGCCAGCAGTTTCCAGCCTTGGACCGGATCCTCTGGAAACACCATATATTTT.

This sequence joins TRBV28 and TRBJ2-4, with 7 bases fitting TRBD1. The DNA matches TRBJ2-7 better at its end, which makes the J call doubtful. Germline values: CDR1 MDHEN, CDR2 SYDVKM. The CDR3 sequence is 16 residues long. CDR3 DNA sequence: TGTGCCAGCAGTTTCCACCTCACAGGGGAAACCTACGAGCAGTACTTC. Protein product: CASSFHLTGETYEQYF.

CDR3 protein: CASSPYPADRPYEQYF. CDR3 in DNA: TGCGCCAGCAGCCCGTATCCAGCGGACCGCCCCTACGAGCAGTACTTC. The chain combines TRBV10-2 with TRBJ2-5; D possibly corresponds to TRBD2 (5 bases). Near its end, the DNA agrees better with TRBJ2-7, so the J call may be wrong. Germline V lookup: CDR1 WSHSY, CDR2 SAAADI. This CDR3 is 16 amino acids long.

This clonotype was observed a handful of times. The CDR3 loop reads CASSFDRGHGETQYF. The CDR3 DNA reads TGTGCCAGCAGCTTTGACAGGGGGCATGGAGAGACCCAGTACTTC. V usage is TRBV7-2 and J usage is TRBJ2-5, with 10 bases matching TRBD1. The V gene end was trimmed by 3 bases and the J gene end by 4 bases; junction bases not matched to a gene: 5. CDR1 SGHTA and CDR2 FQGNSA come from the germline V gene. The CDR3 totals 15 residues.

This chain connects TRBV5-1 to TRBJ2-5; D is uncertain. Trimming pared 3 bases from V and 11 bases from J, leaving 5 bases between. Germline V gene sequence: CDR1 SGHRS, CDR2 YFSETQ. The CDR3 spans 9 residues. CDR3 protein: CASSSRQYF. The CDR3 DNA is TGCGCCAGCAGCTCCCGACAGTACTTC.

This clonotype was detected only once. V usage is TRBV28 and J usage is TRBJ2-4; D may be TRBD1 (6 bases). Trimming took off 8 bases at V and 7 bases at J, with 15 bases between the two ends. This CDR3 contains 13 residues. Germline V gene data show CDR1 as MDHEN and CDR2 as SYDVKM. The DNA for the CDR3 is TGTGCCAGCTATGGACAGCCCGGGAACATTCAGTACTTC. Its protein product is CASYGQPGNIQYF. Together with reference TRBV28 and TRBJ2-4, the CDR3 gives the full variable domain: DVKVTQSSRYLVKRTGEKVFLECVQDMDHENMFWYRQDPGLGLRLIYFSYDVKMKEKGDIPEGYSVSREKKERFSLILESASTNQTSMYLCASYGQPGNIQYFGAGTRLSVL.

This clonotype came up a few times. CDR3 bases: TGTGCCAGCAGCCTCGGCCGGTACCTTTCAGGGAACATTCAGTACTTC. Encoded protein: CASSLGRYLSGNIQYF. The rearrangement joins TRBV27 to TRBJ2-4, with a weak D call TRBD1 (5 bases). The CDR3 is 16 residues long. Trimming removed 6 bases at V and 7 bases at J, with 22 bases between. Germline-derived CDR1 and CDR2 are MNHEY and SMNVEV (reference sequence).

The CDR3 coding sequence is TGTGCCAGCAGCTTAGGTCGGCAGGGCAGAGAAAAACTGTTTTTT. This encodes CASSLGRQGREKLFF. J is TRBJ1-4 and V is TRBV7-9; a weak D match, TRBD1 (5 bases). V was pared by 1 base and J by 8 bases, with 14 bases between. Germline loops: CDR1 SEHNR, CDR2 FQNEAQ (reference sequence). CDR3 length equals 15 residues.

This clonotype was seen more than once but under ten times. The V gene is TRBV10-3, the J gene TRBJ2-1; maybe TRBD2 (5 bases). Germline V lookup: CDR1 ENHRY, CDR2 SYGVKD. The CDR3 runs to 19 residues. Trimming removed 4 bases from V and 0 bases from J, with 22 bases in between. The chain's CDR3 is CAISASSGGLPSSYNEQFF. CDR3 sequence (DNA): TGTGCCATCAGTGCCTCCAGCGGCGGTCTACCGAGCTCCTACAATGAGCAGTTCTTC.